The present T cell receptor (beta chain) was sequenced within a study of immune cell composition in non-small cell lung cancer. About the study: Lung adenocarcinoma or squamous carcinoma made up most tumours. Findings and caveats of the study: Lung squamous cell carcinoma tumours had significantly higher top 10 clone scores and productive clonality than lung adenocarcinoma.

Profiled with immunoSEQ multiplex PCR; TCRdb holds only in-frame clones, not every one. Of around 1,200 clones listed, 78% are singletons. A few counts support this clone. Antigen: not known. Germline values: CDR1 SGHRS, CDR2 YFSETQ. V lost 3 bases and J 0 bases, leaving 12 bases between the germline ends. This CDR3 region has 16 residues. This sequence was found in a human donor with non-small cell lung cancer. The chain has TRBV5-1 and TRBJ1-4; D is unclear. Material for sequencing was lung tumor tissue. CDR3 DNA sequence: TGCGCCAGCAGCTCTACCGAGGGCGCAACTAATGAAAAACTGTTTTTT. It is translated as CASSSTEGATNEKLFF.